Following are 8 T cell receptor beta chains from one sample sequenced in a study of blood T cell repertoires in COVID-19 (dated by TCRdb to about 2020). Libraries came from the immunoSEQ multiplex PCR assay. TCRdb carries this immuneACCESS record with in-frame sequences only. Its versions omit some clonotypes, under half of them owing to an unresolved V gene in the studies checked, with the rest unexplained. The sample has approximately 190,000 clones on record, around 84% of them singletons. Of the sample, 14% falls within the top ten clones. Sequenced input: peripheral blood. These receptors all stem from a man younger than 45 with active or convalescent COVID-19.

The rearrangement joins TRBV9 to TRBJ2-5, with D tentatively TRBD2 (5 bases). This CDR3 region has 17 residues. Germline V gene sequence: CDR1 SGDLS, CDR2 YYNGEE. Deletions cut 0 bases from V and 3 bases from J, with 18 bases between. CDR3 protein: CASSVEYEGSEKETQYF. In DNA form, the CDR3 reads TGTGCCAGCAGCGTAGAATATGAGGGAAGTGAAAAAGAGACCCAGTACTTC.

As concerns this clone: The junction shows a germline mismatch at one end, possibly a read error. The rearrangement links TRBV2 to TRBJ2-5; 11 nucleotides align to TRBD2. Germline CDR1 reads SNHLY; CDR2 reads FYNNEI. The length of the CDR3 is 15 residues. The CDR3 loop is CASREGGLAGETQYF. Here the CDR3 DNA reads TGTGCCAGCAGAGAAGGTGGACTAGCGGGAGAGACCCAGTACTTC.

The chain uses TRBV10-1 and TRBJ1-1; unclear D gene. This CDR3 has 14 amino acids. CDR1 and CDR2 from the germline V gene are WNHNN and SYGVQD (reference sequence). Trimming cost V 0 bases and J 1 base, with 6 bases left between them. The chain's CDR3 is CASSESTGNTEAFF. The CDR3 region has the DNA TGCGCCAGCAGTGAGTCAACCGGGAACACTGAAGCTTTCTTT.

A few counts support this clone. The chain carries TRBV28 and TRBJ1-1; TRBD1 agrees at 7 bases. Germline CDR1 is MDHEN and CDR2 is SYDVKM. The CDR3 runs to 15 residues. Trimming cost V 5 bases and J 0 bases; bases outside gene matches: 6. The DNA for the CDR3 is TGTGCCAGCAGTACCGGGACAGCCATGAACACTGAAGCTTTCTTT. Translated: CASSTGTAMNTEAFF.

The chain employs TRBV2 and TRBJ1-3; 8 nucleotides agree with TRBD1. The CDR3 extends over 15 amino acids. With 6 bases clipped from V and 0 bases from J, the junction kept 4 bases outside the gene matches. The germline CDR1 and CDR2 sequences are SNHLY and FYNNEI. Here the CDR3 DNA reads TGTGCCAGCAGCGGACAGGGTTTCTCTGGAAACACCATATATTTT. Amino acids: CASSGQGFSGNTIYF.

The chain employs TRBV14 and TRBJ1-6; D is perhaps TRBD1 (5 bases). CDR1 and CDR2 from the germline V gene are SGHDN and FVKESK. The CDR3 runs 13 residues. With 6 bases removed from V and 3 bases from J, the gap between germline ends came to 6 bases. CDR3 amino acids: CASRQGYNSPLHF. In DNA, the CDR3 is TGTGCCAGCAGGCAGGGCTATAATTCACCCCTCCACTTT. Based on the CDR3 plus reference TRBV14 and TRBJ1-6, the full variable domain is EAGVTQFPSHSVIEKGQTVTLRCDPISGHDNLYWYRRVMGKEIKFLLHFVKESKQDESGMPNNRFLAERTGGTYSTLKVQPAELEDSGVYFCASRQGYNSPLHFGNGTRLTVT.

The genes are TRBV19 and TRBJ1-3; 7 bases match TRBD1. The germline V gene encodes CDR1 LNHDA and CDR2 SQIVND (reference sequence). The CDR3 has 14 residues. The V gene end was trimmed by 6 bases and the J gene end by 0 bases; junction bases not matched to a gene: 2. The CDR3 DNA sequence: TGTGCCAGTAGGAAGGGGGCCTCTGGAAACACCATATATTTT. Encoded protein: CASRKGASGNTIYF.

The genes are TRBV6-5 and TRBJ1-3, with 7 bases that match TRBD1. Losses at the gene ends were 0 bases for V and 6 bases for J; bases not matched to a gene: 5. The CDR3 consists of 15 residues. CDR1 MNHEY and CDR2 SVGAGI come from the germline V gene. The CDR3 coding sequence is TGTGCCAGCAGTTACTCCGGCCAGGGGGAAAACACCATATATTTT. Its protein is CASSYSGQGENTIYF.